The rows below give T cell receptor beta chains drawn from one sample of a study of T-cell memory formation after mild COVID-19. TCRdb re-called the 5' RACE reads through MiXCR, storing one row per CDR3 protein. The top ten hold around 9.2% of the sample, which has 500,000 to 650,000 distinct CDR3 sequences, about a fifth seen once. Sequenced: PBMCs or a T cell subset sorted from them (not recorded which). These receptors all stem from an adult woman who had mild COVID-19 (a few samples of this study predate the infection). Cell type and time point are not known. CDR3s include the opening cysteine and the closing phenylalanine or tryptophan. Each record gives: D gene, V gene, clone size, J gene, CDR3 DNA, CDR3 protein. D genes are given only for firm matches. Some rows mark clone size as missing; the rest say once, few, many or name a class of expanded clone.

>-|TRBV19|-|TRBJ1-5
TGTGCCAGCCGACAGGATTCTGGGAATCAGCCCCAGCATTTT
CASRQDSGNQPQHF
>TRBD2|TRBV23-1|-|TRBJ2-7
TGCGCCAGCAGTCACAGACTAGCGGGATCGAACGAGCAGTACTTC
CASSHRLAGSNEQYF
>-|TRBV7-2|-|TRBJ2-7
TGTGCCAGCAGCTTTATGAAGGACTACGAGCAGTACTTC
CASSFMKDYEQYF
>TRBD2|TRBV4-1|few|TRBJ2-3
TGCGCCAGCAGCCAAGGGACTAGCGGGACGATCCTCGGAGATACGCAGTATTTT
CASSQGTSGTILGDTQYF
>-|TRBV15|few|TRBJ2-2
TGTGCCACCAGCAGAGATCGGAAAGGGGGGAACACCGGGGAGCTGTTTTTT
CATSRDRKGGNTGELFF
>-|TRBV4-1|-|TRBJ1-2
TGCGCCAGCAGCCAAGAAAAATGGCAAGGCTATGGCTACACCTTC
CASSQEKWQGYGYTF
>-|TRBV18|few|TRBJ2-2
TGTGCCAGCTCATTAGACAGGAGGAACACCGGGGAGCTGTTTTTT
CASSLDRRNTGELFF
>TRBD1|TRBV6-1|-|TRBJ1-6
TGTGCCAGCAGTGAAATAACAGGGGGAGAATCAGCCCTCCACTTT
CASSEITGGESALHF
>-|TRBV20-1|-|TRBJ2-1
TGCAGTGCTAGTATCGGGGAGATATACAATGAGCAGTTCTTC
CSASIGEIYNEQFF
>-|TRBV20-1|few|TRBJ2-7
TGCAGTGCTAGACGGCAGGCCTACGAGCAGTACTTC
CSARRQAYEQYF
>TRBD1|TRBV9|-|TRBJ2-7
TGTGCCAGCAGCGTCGATGACAGGGGCCTAACCTACGAGCAGTACTTC
CASSVDDRGLTYEQYF
>-|TRBV4-1|-|TRBJ2-3
TGCGCCAGCAGCCGACTAGGTGGGGACCCAGATACGCAGTATTTT
CASSRLGGDPDTQYF
>-|TRBV7-6|few|TRBJ2-2
TGTGCCAGCAGCGACATTAGCCCGAACACCGGGGAGCTGTTTTTT
CASSDISPNTGELFF
>TRBD1|TRBV19|few|TRBJ1-2
TGTGCCAGTAGTGAGGACAGGGCTTATGGCTACACCTTC
CASSEDRAYGYTF
>-|TRBV4-1|few|TRBJ1-6
TGCGCCAGCAGCCCCACTGGATGGACAGAGAATTCACCCCTCCACTTT
CASSPTGWTENSPLHF
>TRBD2|TRBV4-3|few|TRBJ2-7
TGCGCCAGCAGCCAAGATTACGGACTAGTGGGCGAGCAGTACTTC
CASSQDYGLVGEQYF
>-|TRBV7-3|-|TRBJ1-2
TGTGCCAGCAGCCCTACCGACTCCTCTAGCGGCTACACCTTC
CASSPTDSSSGYTF
>-|TRBV5-6|-|TRBJ1-3
TGTGCCAGCAGCTTGGTAGGGATAGGGGTATCTGGAAACACCATATATTTT
CASSLVGIGVSGNTIYF
>TRBD2|TRBV7-9|few|TRBJ2-3
TGTGCCAGCAGCCGAACCGCTAGCGGACCCACAGATACGCAGTATTTT
CASSRTASGPTDTQYF
>-|TRBV6-6|few|TRBJ2-2
TGTGCCAGCAGTAGCAGGGGACTGAACACCGGGGAGCTGTTTTTT
CASSSRGLNTGELFF
>TRBD2|TRBV4-1|few|TRBJ2-1
TGCGCCAGCAGCCAAGAAACTAGCGGGGGGGCGAATGAGCAGTTCTTC
CASSQETSGGANEQFF
>TRBD1|TRBV20-1|-|TRBJ1-1
TGCAGTGCTATCCCGACAGGGACAAAAGCTTTCTTT
CSAIPTGTKAFF
>TRBD1|TRBV5-1|few|TRBJ1-1
TGCGCCAGCAGCATTTCCCCGACAGGGGGGTCGGGCTTTGAAGCTTTCTTT
CASSISPTGGSGFEAFF
>-|TRBV5-5|few|TRBJ2-7
TGTGCCAGCAGCTTGGACTTGATGGGGGGAGACTACGAGCAGTACTTC
CASSLDLMGGDYEQYF
>TRBD1|TRBV7-9|few|TRBJ1-2
TGTGCCAGCAGCACCCGACAGGGGAATGGCTACACCTTC
CASSTRQGNGYTF
>-|TRBV12-3/TRBV12-4|few|TRBJ2-7
TGTGCCAGCAGTTCGGGAGCCAGGCACGAGCAGTACTTC
CASSSGARHEQYF
>TRBD2|TRBV10-3|few|TRBJ2-7
TGTGCCATCCATGACTCGGGAGGGCCGGGGTTCGGCTACGAGCAGTACTTC
CAIHDSGGPGFGYEQYF
>-|TRBV12-3/TRBV12-4|-|TRBJ1-2
TGTGCCAGCAGTTCCCCCCTTGGCCCGACCTTTGATGGCTACACCTTC
CASSSPLGPTFDGYTF